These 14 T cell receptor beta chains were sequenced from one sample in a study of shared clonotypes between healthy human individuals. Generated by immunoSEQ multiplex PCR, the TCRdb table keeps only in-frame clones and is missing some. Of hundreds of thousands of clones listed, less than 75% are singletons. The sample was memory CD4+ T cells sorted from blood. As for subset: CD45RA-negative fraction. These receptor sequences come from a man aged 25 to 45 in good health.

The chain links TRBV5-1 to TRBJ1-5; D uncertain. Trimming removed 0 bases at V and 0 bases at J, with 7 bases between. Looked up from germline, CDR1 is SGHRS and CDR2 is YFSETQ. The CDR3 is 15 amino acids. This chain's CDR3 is CASSLGTSSNQPQHF. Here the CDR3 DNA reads TGCGCCAGCAGCTTGGGCACCTCTAGCAATCAGCCCCAGCATTTT.

DNA for the CDR3: TGCAGCGACCCGGACAGGGTCGAACCCTACGAGCAGTACTTC. It codes for CSDPDRVEPYEQYF. The rearrangement joins TRBV29-1 to TRBJ2-7, with 8 bases that match TRBD1. The V segment lost 7 bases and the J segment 2 bases; nucleotides outside the gene matches: 10. CDR1 and CDR2 (germline): SQVTM, ANQGSEA. The CDR3 has 14 amino acids.

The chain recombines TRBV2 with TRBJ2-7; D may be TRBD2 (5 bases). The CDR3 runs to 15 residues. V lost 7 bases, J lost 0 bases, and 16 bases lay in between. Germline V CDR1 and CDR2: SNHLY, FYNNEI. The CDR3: CASTPEGLSSYEQYF. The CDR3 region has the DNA TGTGCCAGCACACCTGAGGGCCTAAGCTCCTACGAGCAGTACTTC.

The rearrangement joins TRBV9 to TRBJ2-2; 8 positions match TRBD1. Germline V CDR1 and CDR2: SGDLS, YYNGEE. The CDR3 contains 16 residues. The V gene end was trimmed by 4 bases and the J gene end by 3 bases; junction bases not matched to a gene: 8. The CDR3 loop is CASSLLQGADTGELFF. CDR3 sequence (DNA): TGTGCCAGCAGCCTCCTGCAGGGGGCGGACACCGGGGAGCTGTTTTTT.

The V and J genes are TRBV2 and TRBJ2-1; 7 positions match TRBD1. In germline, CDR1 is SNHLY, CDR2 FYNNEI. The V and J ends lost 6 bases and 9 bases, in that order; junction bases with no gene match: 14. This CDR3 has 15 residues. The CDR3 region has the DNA TGTGCCAGCAGGATCGACAGGGCTGGGGTCGGTGAGCAGTTCTTC. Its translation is CASRIDRAGVGEQFF.

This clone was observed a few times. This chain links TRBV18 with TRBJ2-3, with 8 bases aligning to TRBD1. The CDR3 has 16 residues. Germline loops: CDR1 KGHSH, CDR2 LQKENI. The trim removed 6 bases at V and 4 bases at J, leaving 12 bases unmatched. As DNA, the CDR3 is TGTGCCAGCTCTCCTTCCCAGGGGGCTGTAGCAGATACGCAGTATTTT. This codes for CASSPSQGAVADTQYF.

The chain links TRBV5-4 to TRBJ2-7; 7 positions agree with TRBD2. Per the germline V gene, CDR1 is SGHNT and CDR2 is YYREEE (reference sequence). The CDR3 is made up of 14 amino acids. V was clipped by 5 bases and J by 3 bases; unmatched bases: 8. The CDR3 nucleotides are TGTGCCAGCAGACCTTCTGCGGGAGTCTACGAGCAGTACTTC. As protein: CASRPSAGVYEQYF.

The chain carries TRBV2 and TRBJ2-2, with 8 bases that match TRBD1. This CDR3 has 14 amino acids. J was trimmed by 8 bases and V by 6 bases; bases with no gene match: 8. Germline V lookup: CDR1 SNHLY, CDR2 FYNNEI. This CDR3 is CASREYRGTGELFF. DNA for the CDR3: TGTGCCAGCAGAGAATACAGGGGGACAGGGGAGCTGTTTTTT.

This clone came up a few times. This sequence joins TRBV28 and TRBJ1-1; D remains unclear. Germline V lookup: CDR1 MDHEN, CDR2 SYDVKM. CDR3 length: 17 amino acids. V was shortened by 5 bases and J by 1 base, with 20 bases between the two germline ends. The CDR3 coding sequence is TGTGCCAGCAGTCTCCTCTCCTCTGCGGGCCGGAACACTGAAGCTTTCTTT. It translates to CASSLLSSAGRNTEAFF.

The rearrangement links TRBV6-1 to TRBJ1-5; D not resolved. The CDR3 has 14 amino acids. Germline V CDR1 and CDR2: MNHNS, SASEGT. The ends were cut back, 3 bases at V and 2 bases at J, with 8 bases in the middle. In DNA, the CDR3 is TGTGCCAGCAGTGAGGGTGGAGGCAATCAGCCCCAGCATTTT. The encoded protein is CASSEGGGNQPQHF.

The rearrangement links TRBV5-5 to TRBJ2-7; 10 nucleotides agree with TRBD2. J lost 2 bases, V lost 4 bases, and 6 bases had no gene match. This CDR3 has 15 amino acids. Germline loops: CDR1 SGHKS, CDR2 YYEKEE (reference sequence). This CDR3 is CASSLGLADTYEQYF. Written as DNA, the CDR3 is TGTGCCAGCAGCCTAGGACTAGCGGACACCTACGAGCAGTACTTC.

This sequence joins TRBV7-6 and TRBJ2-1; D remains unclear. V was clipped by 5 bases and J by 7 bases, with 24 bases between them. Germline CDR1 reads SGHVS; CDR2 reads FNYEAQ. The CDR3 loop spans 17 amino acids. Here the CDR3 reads CASSLRRAVDPGNEQFF. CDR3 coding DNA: TGTGCCAGCAGCCTGCGAAGGGCGGTGGATCCCGGTAATGAGCAGTTCTTC.

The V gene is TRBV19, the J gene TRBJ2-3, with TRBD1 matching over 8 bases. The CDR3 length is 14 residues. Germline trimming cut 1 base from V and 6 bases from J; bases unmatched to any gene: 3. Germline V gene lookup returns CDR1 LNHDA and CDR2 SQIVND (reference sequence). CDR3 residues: CASSIARTGDTQYF. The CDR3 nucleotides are TGTGCCAGTAGTATAGCCCGGACAGGGGATACGCAGTATTTT.

The CDR3 nucleotides read TGTGCCAGCAGCGCCCGGGTGGGGAGGACAGATACGCAGTATTTT. It yields the protein CASSARVGRTDTQYF. The chain is built from TRBV6-4 and TRBJ2-3; D may be TRBD2 (6 bases). The CDR3 extends over 15 amino acids. V lost 6 bases to trimming and J lost 3 bases, with 16 bases between them. CDR1 MRHNA and CDR2 SNTAGT come from the germline V gene.